The entry below describes one T cell receptor beta chain. The data derive from a study of shared clonotypes between healthy human individuals. Germline V gives CDR1 SGHDT, CDR2 YYEEEE. V was trimmed by 4 bases and J by 3 bases, leaving 11 bases between them. The CDR3 loop spans 13 amino acids. For sorted subsets, about 200 ng DNA per replicate equaled about 27,000 T cell genomes. Profiled with immunoSEQ multiplex PCR; TCRdb holds only in-frame clones, not every one. The sample consists of roughly 1,500,000 clones, approximately 98.5% of them appearing once. The sequenced sample was naive CD4+ T cells sorted from blood. Documented subset: CD45RA+ positively selected. The clonotype originates from a man between 25 and 39 years old in good health. The chain recombines TRBV5-6 with TRBJ2-7; possible D gene TRBD2, 6 bases. The DNA of the CDR3 is TGTGCCAGCAGCCGGGGGAGTTTCTACGAGCAGTACTTC. This sequence encodes CASSRGSFYEQYF.